Each of the 18 T cell receptor beta chains below was sequenced from the same sample in a study of T cell responses to AZD1222 COVID-19 vaccine. Generated by immunoSEQ multiplex PCR, the TCRdb table keeps only in-frame clones and is missing some. The table has 130,000 to 150,000 clones, about 86% seen once. The input for sequencing was peripheral blood, taken 28 days after the second AZD1222 dose. The receptors were gathered from an adult who received the AZD1222 COVID-19 vaccine.

This clone has a handful of counts. The rearrangement uses TRBV5-1 and TRBJ1-6; 8 bases line up with TRBD1. Germline CDR1 is SGHRS and CDR2 is YFSETQ. V shed 3 bases and J 7 bases; nucleotides not matched to a gene: 3. The CDR3 length is 14 residues. The CDR3 is CASSSQGANSPLHF. CDR3 DNA: TGCGCCAGCAGCTCCCAGGGGGCCAATTCACCCCTCCACTTT.

V is TRBV7-2 and J is TRBJ1-3; D possibly corresponds to TRBD1 (6 bases). This CDR3 is 17 amino acids long. In germline, CDR1 is SGHTA, CDR2 FQGNSA. V was shortened by 5 bases and J by 2 bases, with 19 bases between the two germline ends. In DNA, the CDR3 is TGTGCCAGCAGCCCGGGGGTCGGGGGGCTAACTGGAAACACCATATATTTT. Translation gives CASSPGVGGLTGNTIYF.

The chain has TRBV19 and TRBJ2-1; 10 bases fit TRBD2. CDR3 size: 16 residues. Germline CDR1 reads LNHDA; CDR2 reads SQIVND (reference sequence). Trimming removed 4 bases from V and 2 bases from J; junction bases left unmatched: 5. Here the CDR3 DNA reads TGTGCCAGTAGTACAGGAGCGGGAGGGCCCTACAATGAGCAGTTCTTC. It translates to CASSTGAGGPYNEQFF. Combining the CDR3 with reference TRBV19 and TRBJ2-1 gives the whole variable domain DGGITQSPKYLFRKEGQNVTLSCEQNLNHDAMYWYRQDPGQGLRLIYYSQIVNDFQKGDIAEGYSVSREKKESFPLTVTSAQKNPTAFYLCASSTGAGGPYNEQFFGPGTRLTVL.

V usage is TRBV19 and J usage is TRBJ2-7, with 14 nucleotides matching TRBD2. The CDR3 totals 17 residues. J was trimmed by 4 bases and V by 4 bases; bases with no gene match: 9. Germline CDR1 and CDR2: LNHDA and SQIVND (reference sequence). The CDR3 nucleotides are TGTGCCAGTAGTAGCCCTCCCGGGACTAGCGGGAGTTACGAGCAGTACTTC. Translated: CASSSPPGTSGSYEQYF.

The genes are TRBV19 and TRBJ2-5; weak D call: TRBD1 (5 bases). The CDR3 is made up of 19 amino acids. Germline V CDR1 and CDR2: LNHDA, SQIVND (reference sequence). V was pared by 3 bases and J by 1 base, with 24 bases between. The CDR3 reads CASSIGGRVTQPPQETQYF. The CDR3 region has the DNA TGTGCCAGTAGTATCGGTGGCAGGGTAACGCAACCCCCCCAAGAGACCCAGTACTTC.

This clone was seen only a few times. V and J are TRBV6-5 and TRBJ1-1; D uncertain. CDR3 length: 14 residues. The V end lost 5 bases, the J end lost 4 bases, and 14 bases lay between the germline ends. Germline values: CDR1 MNHEY, CDR2 SVGAGI. CDR3 residues: CASSLRNVGTEAFF. The CDR3 DNA is TGTGCCAGCAGTCTGCGAAACGTCGGCACTGAAGCTTTCTTT.

V gene TRBV7-8 combines with J gene TRBJ2-7; D remains unclear. This CDR3 contains 13 residues. Trimming stripped 5 bases from V and 6 bases from J, with 14 bases between. Germline assignment: CDR1 SGHVS and CDR2 FQNEAQ. Here the CDR3 DNA reads TGTGCCAGCAGCCTCGTTCATCCCTCCGAGCAGTACTTC. Translated: CASSLVHPSEQYF.

Details on this clone: Different DNA sequences within this sample yield the same CDR3. The J gene is TRBJ1-5, the V gene TRBV27; 9 positions agree with TRBD1. Germline assignment: CDR1 MNHEY and CDR2 SMNVEV (reference sequence). The CDR3 is 15 residues long. With 2 bases clipped from V and 5 bases from J, the junction kept 4 bases outside the gene matches. Here the CDR3 DNA reads TGTGCCAGCAGTTTAGGGGGACAGGGCCATCAGCCCCAGCATTTT. Amino acid sequence: CASSLGGQGHQPQHF.

The V call is TRBV12-5, the J call TRBJ2-7; D not resolved. In germline, CDR1 is LGHNT, CDR2 FRNRAP. The CDR3 length is 12 residues. This CDR3 reads CASLGRTYEQYF. CDR3 nucleotides: TGTGCCAGTTTGGGCAGAACCTACGAGCAGTACTTC.

V gene TRBV19 combines with J gene TRBJ2-4, with 9 nucleotides matching TRBD1. V trimming: 5 bases; J trimming: 3 bases; junction bases outside the gene matches: 23. CDR3 size: 21 residues. Per germline, CDR1 LNHDA and CDR2 SQIVND (reference sequence). The CDR3 bases are TGTGCCAGTAGTGACCGATATTCACAGGGGGCGCGCGGTTTAGGCAAAAACATTCAGTACTTC. It yields the protein CASSDRYSQGARGLGKNIQYF.

The genes are TRBV5-1 and TRBJ1-6; D is undetermined. The CDR3 covers 14 residues. Germline V gives CDR1 SGHRS, CDR2 YFSETQ. V was cut by 2 bases and J by 15 bases, with 18 bases left in between. In DNA form, the CDR3 reads TGCGCCAGCAGCTTATCCCTTTCCGGAGCGGACCTCCACTTT. Protein: CASSLSLSGADLHF.

This chain joins TRBV6-6 and TRBJ1-2; TRBD1 matches 9 bases. The J segment lost 6 bases and the V segment lost 5 bases, leaving 10 bases of the junction unmatched. CDR3 length equals 15 residues. Germline CDR1 MNHNY, CDR2 SVGAGI (reference sequence). The DNA of the CDR3 is TGTGCCAGCAGTCCCCGGGCGACAGGGGGGGATGGCTACACCTTC. This sequence encodes CASSPRATGGDGYTF.

The chain couples TRBV5-6 to TRBJ1-1; 7 bases are a match to TRBD1. V lost 4 bases to trimming and J lost 1 base; unmatched junction nucleotides: 4. CDR1 is SGHDT and CDR2 is YYEEEE in the germline V gene. The CDR3 loop spans 14 amino acids. The CDR3 here is CASSPWTGNTEAFF. The DNA for the CDR3 is TGTGCCAGCAGCCCCTGGACAGGGAACACTGAAGCTTTCTTT.

The V and J genes are TRBV20-1 and TRBJ1-2; no firm D call. CDR1 DFQATT and CDR2 SNEGSKA come from the germline V gene (reference sequence). Deletions cut 5 bases from V and 8 bases from J, with 12 bases between. This CDR3 contains 11 residues. The CDR3 DNA reads as TGCAGTGCTCGTCTTCCTCCAGGCTACACCTTC. Translation gives CSARLPPGYTF.

The rearrangement links TRBV4-1 to TRBJ2-7, with D perhaps matching TRBD1 or TRBD2 (6 bases each). The CDR3 length is 15 residues. The V gene lost 1 base and the J gene lost 2 bases, with 12 bases spanning the gap. Germline V gene data show CDR1 as MGHRA and CDR2 as YSYEKL. The CDR3 is CASSQVEGGAYEQYF. The CDR3 DNA sequence: TGCGCCAGCAGCCAAGTTGAGGGGGGCGCCTACGAGCAGTACTTC.

This chain connects TRBV19 to TRBJ1-4; 7 bases are shared with TRBD1. V lost 4 bases and J lost 4; bases outside the gene matches: 6. The CDR3 runs to 15 residues. Germline CDR1 LNHDA, CDR2 SQIVND (reference sequence). CDR3: CASSTGTVNNEKLFF. Written as DNA, the CDR3 is TGTGCCAGTAGTACCGGGACAGTAAATAATGAAAAACTGTTTTTT.

About this clone: The same CDR3 can be traced to other DNA sequences in this sample. The chain joins TRBV6-5 to TRBJ2-7; D not resolved. V lost 2 bases and J lost 1, with 6 bases in between. CDR1 and CDR2 from the germline V gene are MNHEY and SVGAGI. This CDR3 comprises 13 residues. The CDR3 is CASSYRESYEQYF. For the CDR3, the DNA is TGTGCCAGCAGTTACAGGGAATCCTACGAGCAGTACTTC.

The chain employs TRBV6-1 and TRBJ1-2, with 7 bases lining up with TRBD1. Germline V gene sequence: CDR1 MNHNS, CDR2 SASEGT. Losses at the gene ends were 2 bases for V and 4 bases for J; bases not matched to a gene: 1. The CDR3 sequence is 13 residues long. CDR3 nucleotides: TGTGCCAGCAGTGAATGGGACAGCTATGGCTACACCTTC. It yields the protein CASSEWDSYGYTF.